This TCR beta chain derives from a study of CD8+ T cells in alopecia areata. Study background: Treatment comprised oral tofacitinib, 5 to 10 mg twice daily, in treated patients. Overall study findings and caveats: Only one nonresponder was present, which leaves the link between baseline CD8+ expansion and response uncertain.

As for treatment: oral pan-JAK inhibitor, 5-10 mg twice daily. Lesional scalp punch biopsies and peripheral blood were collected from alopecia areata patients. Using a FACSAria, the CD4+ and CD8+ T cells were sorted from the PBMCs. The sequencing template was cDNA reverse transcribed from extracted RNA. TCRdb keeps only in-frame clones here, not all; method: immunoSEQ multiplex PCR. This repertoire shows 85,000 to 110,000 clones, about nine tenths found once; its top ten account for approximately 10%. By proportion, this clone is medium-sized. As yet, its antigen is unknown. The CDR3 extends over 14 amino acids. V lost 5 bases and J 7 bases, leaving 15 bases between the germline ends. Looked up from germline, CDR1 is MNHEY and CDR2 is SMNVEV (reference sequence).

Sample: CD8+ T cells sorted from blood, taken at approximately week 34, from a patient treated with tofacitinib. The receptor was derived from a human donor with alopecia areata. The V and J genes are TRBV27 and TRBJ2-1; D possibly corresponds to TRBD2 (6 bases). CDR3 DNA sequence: TGTGCCAGCAGTGCCCCGGGACTCCTAAATGAGCAGTTCTTC. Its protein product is CASSAPGLLNEQFF.